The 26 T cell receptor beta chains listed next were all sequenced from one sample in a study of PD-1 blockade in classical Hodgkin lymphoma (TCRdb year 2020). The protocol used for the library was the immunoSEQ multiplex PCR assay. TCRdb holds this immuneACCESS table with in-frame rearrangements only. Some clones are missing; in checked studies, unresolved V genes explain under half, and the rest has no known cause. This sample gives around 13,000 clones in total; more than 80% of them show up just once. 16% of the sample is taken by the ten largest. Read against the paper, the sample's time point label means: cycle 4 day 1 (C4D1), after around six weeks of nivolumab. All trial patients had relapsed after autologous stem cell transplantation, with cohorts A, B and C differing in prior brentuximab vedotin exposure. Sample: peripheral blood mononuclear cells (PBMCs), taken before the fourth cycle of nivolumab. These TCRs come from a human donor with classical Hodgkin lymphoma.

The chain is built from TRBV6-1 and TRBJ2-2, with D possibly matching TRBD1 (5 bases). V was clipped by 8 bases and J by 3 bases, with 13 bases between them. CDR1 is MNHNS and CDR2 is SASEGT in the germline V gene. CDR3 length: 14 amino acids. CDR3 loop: CASPNSRDTGELFF. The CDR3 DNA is TGTGCCAGCCCAAATTCCAGGGACACCGGGGAGCTGTTTTTT.

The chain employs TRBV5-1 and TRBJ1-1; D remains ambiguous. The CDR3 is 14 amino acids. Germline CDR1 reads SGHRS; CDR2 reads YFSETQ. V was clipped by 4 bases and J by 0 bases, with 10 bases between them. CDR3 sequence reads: CASSPFEMNTEAFF. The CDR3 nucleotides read TGCGCCAGCAGCCCCTTTGAGATGAACACTGAAGCTTTCTTT.

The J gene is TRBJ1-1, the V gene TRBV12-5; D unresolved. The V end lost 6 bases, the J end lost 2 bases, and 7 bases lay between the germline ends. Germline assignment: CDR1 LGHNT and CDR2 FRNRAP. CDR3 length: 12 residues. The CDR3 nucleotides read TGTGCTAGTGGCCTCTTTAACACTGAAGCTTTCTTT. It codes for CASGLFNTEAFF.

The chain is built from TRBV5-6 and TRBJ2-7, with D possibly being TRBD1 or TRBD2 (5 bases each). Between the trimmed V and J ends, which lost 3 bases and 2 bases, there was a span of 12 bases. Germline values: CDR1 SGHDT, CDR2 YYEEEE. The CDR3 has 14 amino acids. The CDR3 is CASSSWGTPYEQYF. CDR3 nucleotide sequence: TGTGCCAGCAGCTCGTGGGGGACCCCCTACGAGCAGTACTTC.

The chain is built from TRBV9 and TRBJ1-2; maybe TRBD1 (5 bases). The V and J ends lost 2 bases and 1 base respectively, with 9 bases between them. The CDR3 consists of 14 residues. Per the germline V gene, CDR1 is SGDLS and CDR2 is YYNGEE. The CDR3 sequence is CASSVAGNNYGYTF. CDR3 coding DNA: TGTGCCAGCAGCGTGGCAGGGAATAACTATGGCTACACCTTC. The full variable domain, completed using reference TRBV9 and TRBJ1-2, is DSGVTQTPKHLITATGQRVTLRCSPRSGDLSVYWYQQSLDQGLQFLIQYYNGEERAKGNILERFSAQQFPDLHSELNLSSLELGDSALYFCASSVAGNNYGYTFGSGTRLTVV.

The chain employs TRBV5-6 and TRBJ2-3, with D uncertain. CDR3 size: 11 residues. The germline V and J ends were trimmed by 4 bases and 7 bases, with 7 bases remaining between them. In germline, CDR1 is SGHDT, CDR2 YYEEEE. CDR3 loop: CASSVTHTQYF. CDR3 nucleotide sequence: TGTGCCAGCAGCGTGACCCATACGCAGTATTTT.

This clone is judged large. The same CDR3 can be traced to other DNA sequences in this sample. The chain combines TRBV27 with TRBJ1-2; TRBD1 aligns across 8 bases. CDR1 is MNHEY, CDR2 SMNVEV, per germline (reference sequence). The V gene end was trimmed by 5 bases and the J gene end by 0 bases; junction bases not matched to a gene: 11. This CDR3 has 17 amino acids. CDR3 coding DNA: TGTGCCAGCAGTCCCCGCGCAGGGGGCGGATCTAACTATGGCTACACCTTC. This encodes CASSPRAGGGSNYGYTF.

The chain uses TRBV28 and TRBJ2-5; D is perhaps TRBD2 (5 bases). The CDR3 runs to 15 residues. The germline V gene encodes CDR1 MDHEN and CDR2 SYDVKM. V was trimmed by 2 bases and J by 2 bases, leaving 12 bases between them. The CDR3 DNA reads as TGTGCCAGCAGTTTACTAGGACGGGGACAAGAGACCCAGTACTTC. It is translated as CASSLLGRGQETQYF. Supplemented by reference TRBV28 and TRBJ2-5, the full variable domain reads DVKVTQSSRYLVKRTGEKVFLECVQDMDHENMFWYRQDPGLGLRLIYFSYDVKMKEKGDIPEGYSVSREKKERFSLILESASTNQTSMYLCASSLLGRGQETQYFGPGTRLLVL.

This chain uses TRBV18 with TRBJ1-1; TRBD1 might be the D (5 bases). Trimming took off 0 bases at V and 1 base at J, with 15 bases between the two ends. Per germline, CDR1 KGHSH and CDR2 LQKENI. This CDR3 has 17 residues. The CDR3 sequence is CASSPPSGLSGNTEAFF. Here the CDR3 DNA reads TGTGCCAGCTCACCACCGTCAGGGTTGTCGGGGAACACTGAAGCTTTCTTT.

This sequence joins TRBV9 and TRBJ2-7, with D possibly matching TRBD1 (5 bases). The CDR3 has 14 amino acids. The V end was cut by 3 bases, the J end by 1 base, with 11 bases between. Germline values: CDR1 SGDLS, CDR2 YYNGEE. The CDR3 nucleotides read TGTGCCAGCAGCGGGGGCCCCAGGTCCTACGAGCAGTACTTC. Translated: CASSGGPRSYEQYF.

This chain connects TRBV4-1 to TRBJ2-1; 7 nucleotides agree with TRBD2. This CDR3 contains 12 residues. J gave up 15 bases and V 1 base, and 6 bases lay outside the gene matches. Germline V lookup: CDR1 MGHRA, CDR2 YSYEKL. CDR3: CASSQVGGVGFF. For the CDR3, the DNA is TGCGCCAGCAGCCAAGTGGGGGGGGTTGGGTTCTTC.

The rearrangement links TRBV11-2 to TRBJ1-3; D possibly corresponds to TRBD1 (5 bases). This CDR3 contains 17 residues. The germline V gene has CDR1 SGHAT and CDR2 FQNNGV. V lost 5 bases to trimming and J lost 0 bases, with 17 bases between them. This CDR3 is CASSPPLPGLSGNTIYF. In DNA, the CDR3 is TGTGCCAGCAGCCCCCCCCTCCCAGGGCTCTCTGGAAACACCATATATTTT.

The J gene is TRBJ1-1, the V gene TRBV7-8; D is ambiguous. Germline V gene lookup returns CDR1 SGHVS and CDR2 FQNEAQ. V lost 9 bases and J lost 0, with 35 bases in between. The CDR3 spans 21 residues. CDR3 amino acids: CASGPGRRELGVPIMNTEAFF. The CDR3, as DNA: TGTGCCAGTGGGCCGGGAAGGCGGGAACTTGGGGTACCCATTATGAACACTGAAGCTTTCTTT.

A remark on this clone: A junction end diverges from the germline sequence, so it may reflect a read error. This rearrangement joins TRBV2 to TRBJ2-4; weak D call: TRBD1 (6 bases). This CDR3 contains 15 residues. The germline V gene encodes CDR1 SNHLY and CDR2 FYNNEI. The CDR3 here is CASRMGRGAQNIQYF. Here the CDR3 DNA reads TGTGCCAGCAGGATGGGCAGGGGAGCCCAAAACATTCAGTACTTC.

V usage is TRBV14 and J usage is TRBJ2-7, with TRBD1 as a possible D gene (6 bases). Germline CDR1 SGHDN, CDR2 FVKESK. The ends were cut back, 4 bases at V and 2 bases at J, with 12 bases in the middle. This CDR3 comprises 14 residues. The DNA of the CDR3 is TGTGCCAGCAGCCCAATAGGACAGACCTACGAGCAGTACTTC. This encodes CASSPIGQTYEQYF.

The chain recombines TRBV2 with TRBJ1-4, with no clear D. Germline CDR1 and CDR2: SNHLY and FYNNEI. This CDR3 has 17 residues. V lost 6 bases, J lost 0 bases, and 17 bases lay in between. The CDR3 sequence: CASRKVLASATNEKLFF. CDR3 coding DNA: TGTGCCAGCAGAAAGGTGCTTGCTTCCGCAACTAATGAAAAACTGTTTTTT. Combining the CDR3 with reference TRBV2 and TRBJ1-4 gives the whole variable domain EPEVTQTPSHQVTQMGQEVILRCVPISNHLYFYWYRQILGQKVEFLVSFYNNEISEKSEIFDDQFSVERPDGSNFTLKIRSTKLEDSAMYFCASRKVLASATNEKLFFGSGTQLSVL.

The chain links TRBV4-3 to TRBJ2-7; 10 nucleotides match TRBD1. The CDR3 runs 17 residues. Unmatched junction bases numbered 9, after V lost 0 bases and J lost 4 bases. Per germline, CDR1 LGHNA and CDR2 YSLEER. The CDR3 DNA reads TGCGCCAGCAGCCAAGATTACCCGGACAGGGGGACATACGAGCAGTACTTC. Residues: CASSQDYPDRGTYEQYF.

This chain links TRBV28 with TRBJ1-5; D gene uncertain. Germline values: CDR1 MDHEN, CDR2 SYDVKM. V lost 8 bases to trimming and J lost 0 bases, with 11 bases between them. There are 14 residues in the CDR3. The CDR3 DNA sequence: TGTGCCAGCTTCGAACGGTATAGCAATCAGCCCCAGCATTTT. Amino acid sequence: CASFERYSNQPQHF. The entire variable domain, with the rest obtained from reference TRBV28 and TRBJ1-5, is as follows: DVKVTQSSRYLVKRTGEKVFLECVQDMDHENMFWYRQDPGLGLRLIYFSYDVKMKEKGDIPEGYSVSREKKERFSLILESASTNQTSMYLCASFERYSNQPQHFGDGTRLSIL.

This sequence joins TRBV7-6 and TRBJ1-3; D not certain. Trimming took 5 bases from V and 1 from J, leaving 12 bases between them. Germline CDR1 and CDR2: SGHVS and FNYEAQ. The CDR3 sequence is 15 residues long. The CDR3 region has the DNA TGTGCCAGCAGCGGGTACTTTGGATCTGGAAACACCATATATTTT. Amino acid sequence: CASSGYFGSGNTIYF.

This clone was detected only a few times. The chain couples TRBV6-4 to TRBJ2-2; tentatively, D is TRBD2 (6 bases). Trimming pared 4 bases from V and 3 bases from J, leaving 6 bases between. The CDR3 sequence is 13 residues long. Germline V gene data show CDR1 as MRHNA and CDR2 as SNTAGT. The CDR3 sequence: CASSAGDTGELFF. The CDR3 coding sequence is TGTGCCAGCAGTGCGGGAGACACCGGGGAGCTGTTTTTT.

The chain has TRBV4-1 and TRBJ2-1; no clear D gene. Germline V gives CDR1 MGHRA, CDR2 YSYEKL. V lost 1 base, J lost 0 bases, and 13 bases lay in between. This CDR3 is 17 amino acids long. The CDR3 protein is CASSQVGEGSSYNEQFF. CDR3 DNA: TGCGCCAGCAGCCAAGTTGGGGAAGGAAGCTCCTACAATGAGCAGTTCTTC.

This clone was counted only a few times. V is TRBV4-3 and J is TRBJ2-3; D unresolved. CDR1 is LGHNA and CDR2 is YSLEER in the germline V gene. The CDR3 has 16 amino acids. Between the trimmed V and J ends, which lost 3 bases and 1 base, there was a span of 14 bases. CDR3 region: CASSQGWNSGTDTQYF. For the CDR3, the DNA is TGCGCCAGCAGCCAGGGGTGGAACTCCGGCACAGATACGCAGTATTTT.

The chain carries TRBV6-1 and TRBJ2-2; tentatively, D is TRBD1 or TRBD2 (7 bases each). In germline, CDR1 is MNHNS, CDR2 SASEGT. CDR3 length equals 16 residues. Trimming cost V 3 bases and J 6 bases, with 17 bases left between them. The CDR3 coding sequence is TGTGCCAGCAGTGAGTCAGACAGGGAGGGAGCCGGGGAGCTGTTTTTT. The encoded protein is CASSESDREGAGELFF.

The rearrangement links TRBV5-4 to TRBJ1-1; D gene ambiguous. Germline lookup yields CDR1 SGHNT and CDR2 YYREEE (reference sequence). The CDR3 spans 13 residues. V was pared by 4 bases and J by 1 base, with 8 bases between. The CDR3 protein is CASSRSSNTEAFF. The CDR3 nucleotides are TGTGCCAGCAGCAGGTCCTCGAACACTGAAGCTTTCTTT.

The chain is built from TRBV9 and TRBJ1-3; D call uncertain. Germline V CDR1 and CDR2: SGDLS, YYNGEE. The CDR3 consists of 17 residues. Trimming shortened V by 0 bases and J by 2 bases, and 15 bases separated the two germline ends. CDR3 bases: TGTGCCAGCAGCGTAGTACCCTGGCTGGGGACTGGAAACACCATATATTTT. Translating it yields CASSVVPWLGTGNTIYF. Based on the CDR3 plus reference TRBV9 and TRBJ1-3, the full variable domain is DSGVTQTPKHLITATGQRVTLRCSPRSGDLSVYWYQQSLDQGLQFLIQYYNGEERAKGNILERFSAQQFPDLHSELNLSSLELGDSALYFCASSVVPWLGTGNTIYFGEGSWLTVV.

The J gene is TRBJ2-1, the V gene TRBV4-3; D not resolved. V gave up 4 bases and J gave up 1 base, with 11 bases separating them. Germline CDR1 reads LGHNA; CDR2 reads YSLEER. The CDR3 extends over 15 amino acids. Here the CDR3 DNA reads TGCGCCAGCAGCCCCTCTGCTCCGTCCTACAATGAGCAGTTCTTC. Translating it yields CASSPSAPSYNEQFF.